Given below is one T cell receptor (beta chain) in context. The target antigen is unknown. The CDR3 consists of 16 residues. CDR1 and CDR2 (germline): SEHNR, FQNEAQ (reference sequence). Trimming stripped 2 bases from V and 8 bases from J, with 21 bases between. Individuals with ophthalmopathy presented a Clinical Activity Score of at least 3, a NOSPECS grade of at least 4 and a duration under 3 months. The source material, RNA transcripts, was used to amplify TCR beta CDR3 regions. Using the HTBI primer set, a first-round RT-PCR was run on the TCR CDR3. TCRdb redid the calling of the multiplex PCR reads with MiXCR, one entry per CDR3 protein. The repertoire has hundreds of thousands of distinct CDR3 sequences, just under 20% of them found once; the top ten carry 45% to 50%. This entry belongs to a study of T cells in Graves' hyperthyroidism and ophthalmopathy. Whole-study results and caveats: Researchers found most expanded thyroid clonotypes above 0.001 in blood as well.

The origin of this receptor is a man aged 40-50 years with Graves' ophthalmopathy. Sequenced: blood. This chain connects TRBV7-9 to TRBJ1-2; D is possibly TRBD1 (6 bases). This CDR3 is CASSLSFRGPAEGYTF. The CDR3 DNA is TGTGCCAGCAGCTTAAGTTTTCGGGGGCCGGCGGAAGGCTACACCTTC.